Reported below is one T cell receptor beta chain. The antigen remains undetermined. Clones were read by immunoSEQ multiplex PCR, and TCRdb kept only the in-frame ones, dropping some. The data hold 130,000 to 150,000 clones, with about 90% observed a single time. The germline gives CDR1 SGHRS, CDR2 YFSETQ. This CDR3 is 14 amino acids long. V was trimmed by 4 bases and J by 4 bases, leaving 14 bases between them. These data come from a study of T cell responses to AZD1222 COVID-19 vaccine. General study results and limits: Vaccine-associated CD4 TCRs ranged over spike, dominating at 160-218 and 743-854.

The TCR was taken from an adult in good health. This sample comprised peripheral blood, obtained on day 0 of AZD1222 vaccination. The J gene is TRBJ1-1, the V gene TRBV5-1; possibly TRBD1 for D (5 bases). CDR3 in DNA: TGCGCCAGCAGCCTCACAGCGGGGGGCACTGAAGCTTTCTTT. Its protein product is CASSLTAGGTEAFF.